The clone carrying this T cell receptor beta chain was observed many times. No antigen is known for it. cDNA molecules, individually, were tagged with unique molecular identifiers. TCRdb re-called the 5' RACE reads with MiXCR, one entry per CDR3 protein. This table holds around 39,000 distinct CDR3 sequences, about 7.4% found once. The germline V gene has CDR1 SQVTM and CDR2 ANQGSEA. CDR3 length: 12 amino acids. Trimming left V 2 bases short and J 5 bases short, with 9 bases between. This specimen comes from a study of early T cells in non-severe SARS-CoV-2 infection. Across the whole study: The sequenced material was bulk RNA from unsorted whole blood, and its chains were unpaired.

Findings and limits, study-wide: Database matching using VDJdb favored anti-spike CD8 responses, with private and CD4 specificities left missing.

The chain employs TRBV29-1 and TRBJ2-5; D is perhaps TRBD2 (5 bases). This TCR was recovered from an adult who was a healthcare worker with PCR-confirmed SARS-CoV-2 infection or an uninfected control (not recorded which). Specimen: whole blood, collected at baseline. In nucleotides, the CDR3 is TGCAGCGTTGAACGGGGAGAGGAGACCCAGTACTTC. It yields the protein CSVERGEETQYF.